The entry below gives a single TCR beta chain sequence along with its context. These data originate in a study of blood T cell repertoires in COVID-19. As for the study in general: Some COVID-19 samples were acute and others convalescent; all came from the United States, Italy and Spain. PBMCs, B-cell-depleted T cells, or T cells were the source of the cDNA or gDNA that made up the material.

Under the authors' procedure: Using reference gene primer amplification, nucleated cell counts were estimated. TCRdb keeps only in-frame clones here, not all; method: immunoSEQ multiplex PCR. The V and J calls and clone size are taken from that table; D and trimming were inferred from the DNA. This sample yields 120,000 to 150,000 clones, of which 70% to 90% are seen a single time; about 11% belongs to the top ten. The germline CDR1 and CDR2 sequences are SGHNT and YYREEE (reference sequence). This CDR3 has 16 amino acids. Germline trimming cut 4 bases from V and 2 bases from J; bases unmatched to any gene: 5.

This TCR was recovered from a woman aged 80 or over with acute or convalescent COVID-19. The chain has TRBV5-4 and TRBJ1-3; 11 bases are a match to TRBD1. Sequenced material: peripheral blood. DNA for the CDR3: TGTGCCAGCAGCCGCGGACAGGGGGCTCCTGGAAACACCATATATTTT. Its translation is CASSRGQGAPGNTIYF.